The 21 T cell receptor beta chains below come from one sample, sequenced in a study of cytomegalovirus exposure and HLA in healthy donors. A multiplex PCR was run with 60 Vbeta primers and 13 Jbeta primers. Using immunoSEQ multiplex PCR, the repertoire was profiled, and TCRdb retains in-frame clones only, with some absent. This sample's clone table lists 45,000 to 60,000 clones. The source material was PBMCs. These receptor sequences come from a male donor in good health and CMV-seronegative.

The chain employs TRBV29-1 and TRBJ2-7, with a possible D match to TRBD1 (6 bases). Trimming stripped 6 bases from V and 7 bases from J, with 19 bases between. Germline values: CDR1 SQVTM, CDR2 ANQGSEA. CDR3 length equals 13 residues. The CDR3 region is CSVGAVGAREQYF. The CDR3 DNA sequence: TGCAGCGTGGGGGCTGTTGGTGCAAGGGAGCAGTACTTC.

The V gene is TRBV19, the J gene TRBJ2-5; 9 bases are shared with TRBD1. The V segment lost 5 bases and the J segment 5 bases; nucleotides outside the gene matches: 9. CDR1 is LNHDA, CDR2 SQIVND, per germline (reference sequence). This CDR3 region has 15 residues. CDR3 sequence reads: CASSLAQGAVETQYF. The CDR3 nucleotides read TGTGCCAGTAGTCTGGCACAGGGGGCGGTTGAGACCCAGTACTTC.

The chain is built from TRBV4-2 and TRBJ2-3, with 10 bases lining up with TRBD1. The V and J ends lost 3 bases and 4 bases, in that order; junction bases with no gene match: 7. Germline assignment: CDR1 LGHNA and CDR2 YNFKEQ. There are 16 residues in the CDR3. As DNA, the CDR3 is TGTGCCAGCAGCCACATGGGGACAGGGGATTCAGATACGCAGTATTTT. As protein: CASSHMGTGDSDTQYF.

The chain is built from TRBV9 and TRBJ2-3, with unresolved D. Between the trimmed V and J ends, which lost 0 bases and 4 bases, there was a span of 9 bases. The CDR3 extends over 14 amino acids. Germline lookup yields CDR1 SGDLS and CDR2 YYNGEE. CDR3 sequence: CASSVAAGADTQYF. DNA of the CDR3: TGTGCCAGCAGCGTAGCCGCAGGTGCAGATACGCAGTATTTT.

V gene TRBV9 combines with J gene TRBJ2-3; weak D call: TRBD2 (5 bases). V lost 4 bases, J lost 3 bases, and 15 bases lay in between. The CDR3 loop spans 15 amino acids. Germline V CDR1 and CDR2: SGDLS, YYNGEE. The CDR3 sequence is CASSPSGRGTDTQYF. The CDR3 DNA sequence: TGTGCCAGCAGCCCCTCGGGGAGAGGGACAGATACGCAGTATTTT.

The chain combines TRBV7-3 with TRBJ2-2; D gene unclear. Per germline, CDR1 SGHTA and CDR2 FQGTGA. The CDR3 totals 16 residues. The ends were cut back, 2 bases at V and 4 bases at J, with 14 bases in the middle. The CDR3 bases are TGTGCCAGCAGCTTAGGATTAGCTGCAGCCACCGGGGAGCTGTTTTTT. Amino acids: CASSLGLAAATGELFF.

The gene calls are TRBV5-6 and TRBJ1-2; 7 positions agree with TRBD1. The germline CDR1 and CDR2 sequences are SGHDT and YYEEEE. The CDR3 runs 14 residues. V lost 0 bases and J lost 4; bases outside the gene matches: 3. The CDR3 DNA sequence: TGTGCCAGCAGCTTGGGCGACAGGGCCTATGGCTACACCTTC. Amino acid sequence: CASSLGDRAYGYTF.

The chain employs TRBV6-5 and TRBJ1-2; the match to TRBD1 covers 7 bases. The CDR3 covers 14 residues. V was clipped by 3 bases and J by 7 bases; unmatched bases: 8. CDR1 is MNHEY and CDR2 is SVGAGI in the germline V gene. The CDR3 nucleotides read TGTGCCAGCAGTTATCAGACAGGGCGGGCTGGCTACACCTTC. It translates to CASSYQTGRAGYTF.

The V gene is TRBV14, the J gene TRBJ1-2; possibly TRBD1 for D (5 bases). Trimming removed 0 bases from V and 0 bases from J, with 8 bases in between. The CDR3 runs 15 residues. Germline assignment: CDR1 SGHDN and CDR2 FVKESK. CDR3 nucleotide sequence: TGTGCCAGCAGCCAAGAACTGGGGCCTAACTATGGCTACACCTTC. Its protein product is CASSQELGPNYGYTF.

This sequence joins TRBV30 and TRBJ1-4; D gene uncertain. The germline CDR1 and CDR2 sequences are GTSNPN and SVGIG (reference sequence). V was pared by 2 bases and J by 8 bases, with 6 bases between. This CDR3 is built from 11 residues. CDR3 sequence (DNA): TGTGCCTGGAGTAAGGAGGAAAAACTGTTTTTT. Its protein product is CAWSKEEKLFF.

This chain uses TRBV5-6 with TRBJ2-7; a possible D gene is TRBD2 (6 bases). The germline V and J ends were trimmed by 4 bases and 3 bases, with 14 bases remaining between them. The germline CDR1 and CDR2 sequences are SGHDT and YYEEEE. The CDR3 totals 14 residues. CDR3 loop: CASSPVGGVYEQYF. As DNA, the CDR3 is TGTGCCAGCAGCCCGGTGGGGGGAGTCTACGAGCAGTACTTC.

The rearrangement uses TRBV12-5 and TRBJ2-2, with D maybe TRBD1 (6 bases). CDR1 is LGHNT, CDR2 FRNRAP, per germline. Trimming took 9 bases from V and 2 from J, leaving 13 bases between them. The CDR3 is 14 residues long. In DNA form, the CDR3 reads TGTGCTAGGGGGGTACAGGGTAACACCGGGGAGCTGTTTTTT. Protein: CARGVQGNTGELFF.

The chain joins TRBV6-4 to TRBJ1-1, with D possibly matching TRBD1 (5 bases). Trimming removed 0 bases at V and 7 bases at J, with 9 bases between. The CDR3 is 13 residues long. Germline assignment: CDR1 MRHNA and CDR2 SNTAGT. The CDR3 DNA reads TGTGCCAGCAGTGACTCCGAAACAGGTGAAGCTTTCTTT. Its translation is CASSDSETGEAFF.

This rearrangement joins TRBV5-1 to TRBJ2-7; unclear D gene. The CDR3 consists of 14 residues. CDR1 is SGHRS and CDR2 is YFSETQ in the germline V gene. V shed 1 base and J shed 2 bases, with 10 bases lying between them. The CDR3 loop reads CASSLRTATYEQYF. Here the CDR3 DNA reads TGCGCCAGCAGCTTGAGAACAGCAACCTACGAGCAGTACTTC. The full variable domain, its missing parts supplied by reference TRBV5-1 and TRBJ2-7, is KAGVTQTPRYLIKTRGQQVTLSCSPISGHRSVSWYQQTPGQGLQFLFEYFSETQRNKGNFPGRFSGRQFSNSRSEMNVSTLELGDSALYLCASSLRTATYEQYFGPGTRLTVT.

Written as DNA, the CDR3 is TGTGCCAGCAGCTCTGATGACAGGGGGCTGGGGGAGCTGTTTTTT. It translates to CASSSDDRGLGELFF. This chain joins TRBV7-9 and TRBJ2-2, with 10 bases fitting TRBD1. With 4 bases clipped from V and 8 bases from J, the junction kept 7 bases outside the gene matches. Germline CDR1 SEHNR, CDR2 FQNEAQ (reference sequence). The CDR3 runs to 15 residues.

The chain joins TRBV27 to TRBJ2-7; D is possibly TRBD2 (5 bases). Deletions cut 3 bases from V and 5 bases from J, with 5 bases between. Germline V gene data show CDR1 as MNHEY and CDR2 as SMNVEV (reference sequence). CDR3 length equals 11 residues. CDR3 residues: CASSFGNEQYF. The CDR3 DNA sequence: TGTGCCAGCAGTTTCGGGAACGAGCAGTACTTC.

The rearrangement joins TRBV29-1 to TRBJ1-5, with D unresolved. Trimming removed 5 bases from V and 5 bases from J, with 13 bases in between. The CDR3 has 13 residues. CDR1 is SQVTM and CDR2 is ANQGSEA in the germline V gene. CDR3 nucleotides: TGCAGCGTTCTGTTTAGTGTGGATCAGCCCCAGCATTTT. This translates into CSVLFSVDQPQHF.

Worth noting for this clone: One end of the junction does not line up with germline, which may come from a read error. The chain joins TRBV7-7 to TRBJ2-7; unclear D gene. CDR1 is SSHAT and CDR2 is FNYEAQ in the germline V gene (reference sequence). This CDR3 comprises 14 residues. The CDR3 here is CASSPLRDSGEQYF. As DNA, the CDR3 is TGTGCTAGCAGTCCTCTGCGTGATTCGGGCGAGCAGTACTTC.

This chain connects TRBV9 to TRBJ1-3; 9 bases agree with TRBD1. V dropped 5 bases and J dropped 0; count of bases not matched to a gene: 12. Germline CDR1 SGDLS, CDR2 YYNGEE. The CDR3 length is 18 residues. CDR3 DNA sequence: TGTGCCAGCAGTCCCGGGACAGGGCTTACTTCCTCTGGAAACACCATATATTTT. It translates to CASSPGTGLTSSGNTIYF.

The V gene is TRBV5-1, the J gene TRBJ2-7; D unresolved. CDR1 is SGHRS, CDR2 YFSETQ, per germline. V was clipped by 1 base and J by 1 base, with 12 bases between them. The CDR3 consists of 15 residues. The CDR3 spells CASSLSLLPSYEQYF. CDR3 bases: TGCGCCAGCAGCTTGAGTCTACTACCGTCCTACGAGCAGTACTTC.

The V and J genes are TRBV5-1 and TRBJ2-2; D is uncertain. Germline V lookup: CDR1 SGHRS, CDR2 YFSETQ. The CDR3 spans 11 residues. V gave up 0 bases and J gave up 13 bases, with 7 bases separating them. CDR3 protein: CASSLDGVLFF. DNA for the CDR3: TGCGCCAGCAGCTTGGACGGAGTGCTGTTTTTT.